These 22 T cell receptor beta chains came from one sample sequenced in a study of shared clonotypes between healthy human individuals. Assay used: immunoSEQ multiplex PCR; TCRdb lists only in-frame clones, some missing. The sample carries roughly 2,500,000 clones, roughly 93% recorded once. The sample comprised naive CD4+ T cells from PBMCs. Subset denoted: CD45RA+ positively selected. The receptors originated from a man aged 18-30 years in good health. Some clones in this sample may be carry-over from other donors' samples.

CDR3 nucleotide sequence: TGTGCCAGCACCGCTTCGAGGGGCGGGGATCAGCCCCAGCATTTT. Protein product: CASTASRGGDQPQHF. The chain is built from TRBV2 and TRBJ1-5; D might be TRBD1 (5 bases). This CDR3 has 15 amino acids. CDR1 is SNHLY and CDR2 is FYNNEI in the germline V gene. Trimming pared 7 bases from V and 5 bases from J, leaving 18 bases between.

Written as DNA, the CDR3 is TGTGCCAGCAGTTTGGCTAGTATCATCGAGACCCAGTACTTC. The encoded protein is CASSLASIIETQYF. The rearrangement uses TRBV6-6 and TRBJ2-5, with D uncertain. V was clipped by 4 bases and J by 5 bases, with 14 bases between them. The length of the CDR3 is 14 residues. Germline CDR1 MNHNY, CDR2 SVGAGI (reference sequence).

In its sample, this clone was seen once. This chain uses TRBV28 with TRBJ2-5; 8 nucleotides line up with TRBD2. The V gene end was trimmed by 6 bases and the J gene end by 11 bases; junction bases not matched to a gene: 8. CDR1 MDHEN and CDR2 SYDVKM come from the germline V gene. The CDR3 covers 12 residues. The CDR3: CASRLAGGEQYF. The CDR3, as DNA: TGTGCCAGCAGACTGGCCGGGGGGGAGCAGTACTTC.

This clone came up a few times. This chain uses TRBV20-1 with TRBJ1-1; no clear D. Trimming removed 7 bases at V and 10 bases at J, with 10 bases between. This CDR3 region has 9 residues. Germline CDR1 is DFQATT and CDR2 is SNEGSKA (reference sequence). The CDR3 here is CSGDVLAFF. CDR3 DNA: TGCAGTGGCGACGTACTAGCTTTCTTT.

Concerning this clone itself: The sample holds other DNA sequences that translate to the same CDR3. CDR3 DNA: TGTGCCAGCAGTTCCGGACAGGGTTTCTATGGCTACACCTTC. As protein: CASSSGQGFYGYTF. The V and J genes are TRBV6-5 and TRBJ1-2, with 8 bases aligning to TRBD1. Germline V gene sequence: CDR1 MNHEY, CDR2 SVGAGI. V trimming: 4 bases; J trimming: 4 bases; junction bases outside the gene matches: 5. The CDR3 runs to 14 residues.

This chain connects TRBV7-3 to TRBJ1-1; weak D call: TRBD1 (6 bases). V was cut by 5 bases and J by 3 bases, with 10 bases left in between. CDR1 SGHTA and CDR2 FQGTGA come from the germline V gene. This CDR3 spans 13 amino acids. CDR3 coding DNA: TGTGCCAGCAGCAAGACAGGCGACACTGAAGCTTTCTTT. It codes for CASSKTGDTEAFF.

This clone was recorded once. The chain joins TRBV19 to TRBJ2-2; D possibly corresponds to TRBD2 (5 bases). The V and J ends lost 6 bases and 2 bases respectively, with 16 bases between them. The CDR3 sequence is 16 residues long. Germline lookup yields CDR1 LNHDA and CDR2 SQIVND (reference sequence). In DNA form, the CDR3 reads TGTGCCAGTAGCCAGCGGCCCCAAATTAACACCGGGGAGCTGTTTTTT. Translated: CASSQRPQINTGELFF.

J is TRBJ1-6 and V is TRBV4-2; D gene ambiguous. The CDR3 contains 13 residues. The V end lost 0 bases, the J end lost 9 bases, and 6 bases lay between the germline ends. Germline-derived CDR1 and CDR2 are LGHNA and YNFKEQ. CDR3 in DNA: TGTGCCAGCAGCCAAGAATTCGGTTCACCCCTCCACTTT. It specifies CASSQEFGSPLHF.

The gene calls are TRBV27 and TRBJ2-5; D possibly corresponds to TRBD1 (6 bases). V shed 2 bases and J shed 9 bases, with 22 bases lying between them. CDR1 MNHEY and CDR2 SMNVEV come from the germline V gene (reference sequence). CDR3 length equals 16 residues. This chain's CDR3 is CASSLGGVGGNRAQYF. The CDR3 nucleotides are TGTGCCAGCAGTTTAGGTGGGGTCGGAGGTAACAGGGCCCAGTACTTC.

The CDR3, as DNA: TGTGCCAGCAGCCCCGGACGAAATACGCAGTATTTT. Protein product: CASSPGRNTQYF. V usage is TRBV7-2 and J usage is TRBJ2-3; D is unclear. Germline V gene lookup returns CDR1 SGHTA and CDR2 FQGNSA. CDR3 length equals 12 residues. Trimming left V 5 bases short and J 7 bases short, with 10 bases between.

The rearrangement uses TRBV30 and TRBJ1-4; maybe TRBD1 (6 bases). This CDR3 spans 15 amino acids. Per germline, CDR1 GTSNPN and CDR2 SVGIG (reference sequence). Between the trimmed V and J ends, which lost 4 bases and 6 bases, there was a span of 18 bases. The CDR3 DNA follows: TGTGCCTGGAATAGGTGGGGGGCCGGGGATGAAAAACTGTTTTTT. Its protein product is CAWNRWGAGDEKLFF.

DNA for the CDR3: TGTGCCAGCAGTTTATCGGGGGACGCCGGGGATACGCAGTATTTT. Protein: CASSLSGDAGDTQYF. V and J are TRBV27 and TRBJ2-3; the D call may be TRBD1 or TRBD2 (5 bases each). The CDR3 is 15 residues long. V was trimmed by 0 bases and J by 6 bases, leaving 13 bases between them. Germline V gives CDR1 MNHEY, CDR2 SMNVEV (reference sequence).

V is TRBV15 and J is TRBJ1-4; D is possibly TRBD1 (6 bases). CDR1 is LNHNV and CDR2 is YYDKDF in the germline V gene (reference sequence). CDR3 length equals 15 residues. Trimming removed 0 bases from V and 6 bases from J, with 11 bases in between. The chain's CDR3 is CATSRDPGADEKLFF. CDR3 coding DNA: TGTGCCACCAGCAGAGATCCGGGGGCGGATGAAAAACTGTTTTTT.

The V gene is TRBV5-1, the J gene TRBJ2-2; 9 bases agree with TRBD1. The germline V gene encodes CDR1 SGHRS and CDR2 YFSETQ. The length of the CDR3 is 15 residues. V shed 4 bases and J 5 bases; nucleotides not matched to a gene: 6. Here the CDR3 DNA reads TGCGCCAGCAGCCTGGGACAGGGCTTGACCGGGGAGCTGTTTTTT. This gives the protein CASSLGQGLTGELFF.

The chain combines TRBV9 with TRBJ1-3; D is ambiguous. Trimming took 3 bases from V and 1 from J, leaving 8 bases between them. This CDR3 is 14 amino acids long. Germline V gene lookup returns CDR1 SGDLS and CDR2 YYNGEE. In nucleotides, the CDR3 is TGTGCCAGCAGCGAGAGAACGTCTGGAAACACCATATATTTT. It encodes CASSERTSGNTIYF.

As to this clone: The same CDR3 is also encoded by other DNA sequences in this sample. This chain connects TRBV28 to TRBJ2-5; 11 bases match TRBD1. J gave up 5 bases and V 4 bases, and 0 bases lay outside the gene matches. The CDR3 totals 13 residues. Germline V gene data show CDR1 as MDHEN and CDR2 as SYDVKM. The CDR3 region has the DNA TGTGCCAGCAGTTGGACAGGGGGCGAGACCCAGTACTTC. Translated: CASSWTGGETQYF.

The chain has TRBV25-1 and TRBJ1-6; 8 bases agree with TRBD1. The CDR3 is made up of 15 amino acids. Germline assignment: CDR1 MGHDK and CDR2 SYGVNS. Trimming took 4 bases from V and 7 from J; bases not matched to a gene: 6. The CDR3 DNA reads as TGTGCCAGCAGTGTCAGGACAGGGAGGAATTCACCCCTCCACTTT. Amino acids: CASSVRTGRNSPLHF.

The chain couples TRBV7-9 to TRBJ1-4; tentative D call: TRBD1 (6 bases). The CDR3 loop spans 15 amino acids. From germline, CDR1 is SEHNR and CDR2 FQNEAQ (reference sequence). Trimming took 3 bases from V and 8 from J, leaving 16 bases between them. CDR3 sequence (DNA): TGTGCCAGCAGCTTTACCCCAGGGGATAGGGAAAAACTGTTTTTT. Its protein product is CASSFTPGDREKLFF.

J is TRBJ2-5 and V is TRBV9; 10 bases match TRBD1. Germline trimming cut 0 bases from V and 2 bases from J; bases unmatched to any gene: 10. The CDR3 covers 18 residues. Germline V gene data show CDR1 as SGDLS and CDR2 as YYNGEE. The CDR3 DNA sequence: TGTGCCAGCAGCGTAGGTTCAGGGGGACAGGGGAAGCAAGAGACCCAGTACTTC. This sequence encodes CASSVGSGGQGKQETQYF.

For the CDR3, the DNA is TGTGCCAGCAGCTTGGGCCGAGCGTCGTACCAAGAGACCCAGTACTTC. Its protein is CASSLGRASYQETQYF. The chain links TRBV7-3 to TRBJ2-5; D unclear. V was pared by 3 bases and J by 0 bases, with 14 bases between. The CDR3 covers 16 residues. Per the germline V gene, CDR1 is SGHTA and CDR2 is FQGTGA.

The chain carries TRBV27 and TRBJ2-7; no reliable D call. Looked up from germline, CDR1 is MNHEY and CDR2 is SMNVEV (reference sequence). V gave up 2 bases and J gave up 1 base, with 9 bases separating them. The CDR3 is 14 amino acids. CDR3 sequence reads: CASSLKQVSYEQYF. CDR3 coding DNA: TGTGCCAGCAGTTTAAAGCAGGTTTCCTACGAGCAGTACTTC.

V and J are TRBV5-4 and TRBJ2-3; 7 bases line up with TRBD1. The CDR3 consists of 15 residues. J lost 1 base, V lost 5 bases, and 7 bases had no gene match. Per the germline V gene, CDR1 is SGHNT and CDR2 is YYREEE (reference sequence). Here the CDR3 DNA reads TGTGCCAGCAGTAGTACAGGGGCCCGCACAGATACGCAGTATTTT. Protein: CASSSTGARTDTQYF.